One TCR beta chain is described in this entry. The CDR3 sequence is 14 residues long. Germline V gene lookup returns CDR1 SGHNT and CDR2 YYREEE (reference sequence). V gave up 7 bases and J gave up 2 bases, with 15 bases separating them. This sample was included in a study of blood T cell repertoires in COVID-19. In the original processing: Reference gene primer amplification yielded estimated nucleated cell counts. The assay was immunoSEQ multiplex PCR, and TCRdb's table has in-frame clones only and misses some. From that table come the V and J calls and clone size; the DNA was used to work out D and trimming. The table lists around 62,000 clones, roughly 85% of them singletons.

The source of this sequence is a woman aged 55-69 years with COVID-19, enrolled during active disease. The chain links TRBV5-4 to TRBJ1-2; D ambiguous. Sequencing was performed on peripheral blood. The CDR3 loop is CASFSFGVNYGYTF. The CDR3 DNA is TGTGCCAGCTTCAGCTTCGGGGTCAACTATGGCTACACCTTC. The full variable domain, its missing parts supplied by reference TRBV5-4 and TRBJ1-2, is ETGVTQSPTHLIKTRGQQVTLRCSSQSGHNTVSWYQQALGQGPQFIFQYYREEENGRGNFPPRFSGLQFPNYSSELNVNALELDDSALYLCASFSFGVNYGYTFGSGTRLTVV.